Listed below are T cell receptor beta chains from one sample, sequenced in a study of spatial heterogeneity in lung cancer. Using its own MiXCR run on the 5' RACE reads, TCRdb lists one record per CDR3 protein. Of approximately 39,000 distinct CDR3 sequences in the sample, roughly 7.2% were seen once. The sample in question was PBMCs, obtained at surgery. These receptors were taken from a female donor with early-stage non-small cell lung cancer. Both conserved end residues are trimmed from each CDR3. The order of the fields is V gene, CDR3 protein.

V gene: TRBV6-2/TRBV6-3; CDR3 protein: ASSPRDRNLGAQY
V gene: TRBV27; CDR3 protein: ASSLSPGNYNEQF
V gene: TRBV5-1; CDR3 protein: ASSLGARSYGYT
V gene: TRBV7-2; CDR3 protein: ASSLGLVWPDTQY
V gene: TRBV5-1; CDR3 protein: ASSLDEGTYGYT
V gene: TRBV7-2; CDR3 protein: ASSLRAGVEQF
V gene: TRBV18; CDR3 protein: ASSHSDSLTYEQY
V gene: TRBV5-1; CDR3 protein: ASSLASGNYNEQF
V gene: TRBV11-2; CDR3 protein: ASIGQGAYEQY
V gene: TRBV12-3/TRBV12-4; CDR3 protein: ASSSGTDTQY
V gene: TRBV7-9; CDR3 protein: ASSLMGLPLDEQF
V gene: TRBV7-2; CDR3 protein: ASSRQEADYEQY
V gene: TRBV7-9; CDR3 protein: ASSLQVNTEAF
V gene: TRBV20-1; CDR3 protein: SPGSGSSYEQY
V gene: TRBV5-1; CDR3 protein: ASSFLDRVNQPQH
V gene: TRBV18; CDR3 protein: ASSPPSSYEQY
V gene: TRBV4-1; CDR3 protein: ASSQLNPQETQY
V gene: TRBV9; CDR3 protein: ASRKSGTGVTGELF
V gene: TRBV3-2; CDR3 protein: ASSQDGASPTQY
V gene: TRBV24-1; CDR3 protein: ATSLGFDGYT
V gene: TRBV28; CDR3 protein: ASSPPHGNGYT
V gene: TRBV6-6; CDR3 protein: ASSERGGGPDTQY
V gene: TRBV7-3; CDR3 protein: ASSLDGSSGNTIY
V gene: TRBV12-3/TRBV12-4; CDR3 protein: ASSNRDSSYEQY
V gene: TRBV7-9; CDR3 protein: ASSHPPGGQETQY
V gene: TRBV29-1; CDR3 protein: SVVEPVETQY
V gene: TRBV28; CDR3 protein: ASSSVFTGQIEQY
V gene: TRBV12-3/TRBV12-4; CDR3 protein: ASSLLAGSSYEQY
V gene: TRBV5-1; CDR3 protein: ASSLDLATYNEQF
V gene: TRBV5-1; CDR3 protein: ASSVGHMNTEAF
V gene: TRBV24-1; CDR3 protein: ATSDPPGQGAQETQY
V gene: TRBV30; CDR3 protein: AWSLPRRLAVWITSEQY
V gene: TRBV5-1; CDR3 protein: ASSLTGGTVPGELF
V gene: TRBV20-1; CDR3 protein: SARDATNEKLF
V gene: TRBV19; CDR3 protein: ASTSGQGGTDTQY
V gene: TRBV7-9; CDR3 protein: ASSRGTANEKLF
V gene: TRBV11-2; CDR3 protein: ASSLEPGSDTYEQY
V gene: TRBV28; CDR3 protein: ASSAQGRLYEQY
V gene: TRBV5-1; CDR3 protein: ASRLGTGDEQY
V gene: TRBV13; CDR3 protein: ASSRSGTGVQDEQF
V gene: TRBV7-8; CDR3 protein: ASSRGRAQETQY
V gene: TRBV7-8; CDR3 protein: ASSSPRGGRYEQY
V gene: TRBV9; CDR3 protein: ASSVAGSEETQY
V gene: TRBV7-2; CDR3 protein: ASSLETQTSGWSPDTQY
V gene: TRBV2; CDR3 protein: ASGAGRIAGELF
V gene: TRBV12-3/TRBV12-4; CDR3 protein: ASIDSGRLHEQY
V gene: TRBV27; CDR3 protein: ASNPWRGVSYNEQF
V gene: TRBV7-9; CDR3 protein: ASSFTSVGYNEQF
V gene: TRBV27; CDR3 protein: ASSSIPGPLETQY
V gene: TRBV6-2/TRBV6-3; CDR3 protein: ASSYSAAKETEAF
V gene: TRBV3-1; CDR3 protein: ASRARDRDTEAF
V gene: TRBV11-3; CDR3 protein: ASSPGGLRETQY
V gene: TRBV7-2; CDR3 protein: ASTGIGAYEQY
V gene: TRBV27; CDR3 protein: ASSLSVGGANVLT
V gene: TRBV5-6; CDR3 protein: ASSLDVLGTIY
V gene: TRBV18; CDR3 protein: ASSQQGTHEQF